This T cell receptor beta chain was profiled in a study of blood T cell repertoires in COVID-19. Across the whole study: T cells, B-cell-depleted T cells, or PBMCs supplied cDNA or gDNA.

The V end lost 1 base, the J end lost 9 bases, and 7 bases lay between the germline ends. Germline loops: CDR1 SGHVS, CDR2 FQNEAQ. CDR3 length: 13 amino acids. Authors' data handling: Amplification from reference gene primers served as the basis for estimated nucleated cell counts. TCRdb's copy holds only in-frame clones and misses some; the assay was immunoSEQ multiplex PCR. That table is the source of V, J and clone size, and D and trimming were worked out from the DNA. Among about 150,000 clones listed, approximately 85% were seen once. In Seattle, patients joined the study during active infection and were tracked longitudinally.

The sequenced sample was peripheral blood. The J gene is TRBJ1-6, the V gene TRBV7-8; no reliable D call. The source of this sequence is a man between 60 and 75 years old with COVID-19, enrolled during active disease. CDR3 residues: CASSLDHSSPLHF. The DNA for the CDR3 is TGTGCCAGCAGCTTAGACCATAGTTCACCCCTCCACTTT.